Listed below are T cell receptor beta chains from one sample, sequenced in a study of blood T cells in healthy people across ages. MiXCR, applied by TCRdb to the 5' RACE reads, yields one record per CDR3 protein. In the table there are fewer than 2,000,000 distinct CDR3 sequences, about two fifths of which are singletons. The source material was blood. The receptors come from a human donor in good health. Both conserved end residues are part of each CDR3. Fields, in order: V gene, J gene, CDR3 length, D gene, CDR3 protein. A D gene is named only where the DNA matches it firmly.

V gene: TRBV5-1; J gene: TRBJ1-1; CDR3 length: 14; D gene: .; CDR3 protein: CAGSSEGVYTEAFF
V gene: TRBV15; J gene: TRBJ1-5; CDR3 length: 15; D gene: .; CDR3 protein: CATSRDSRGNQPQHF
V gene: TRBV7-9; J gene: TRBJ2-4; CDR3 length: 15; D gene: TRBD2; CDR3 protein: CASSWGLVAGGEQYF
V gene: TRBV7-9; J gene: TRBJ2-3; CDR3 length: 18; D gene: .; CDR3 protein: CASSLAVSLQGGTDTQYF
V gene: TRBV20-1; J gene: TRBJ2-1; CDR3 length: 11; D gene: .; CDR3 protein: CSAGTGWEQFF
V gene: TRBV18; J gene: TRBJ2-5; CDR3 length: 17; D gene: .; CDR3 protein: CASSPRFQDRLSGEQYF
V gene: TRBV2; J gene: TRBJ2-2; CDR3 length: 14; D gene: TRBD2; CDR3 protein: CAGSAGVWTGELFF
V gene: TRBV18; J gene: TRBJ2-1; CDR3 length: 12; D gene: .; CDR3 protein: CAGSPRVDEQFF
V gene: TRBV11-2; J gene: TRBJ2-7; CDR3 length: 16; D gene: .; CDR3 protein: CASSPLQGNSVYEQYF
V gene: TRBV12-3/TRBV12-4; J gene: TRBJ2-5; CDR3 length: 14; D gene: TRBD1; CDR3 protein: CASSSTGGQETQYF
V gene: TRBV29-1; J gene: TRBJ2-5; CDR3 length: 11; D gene: TRBD2; CDR3 protein: CSIATSNEQYF
V gene: TRBV15; J gene: TRBJ2-1; CDR3 length: 16; D gene: TRBD2; CDR3 protein: CATSRVLAGGSNEQFF
V gene: TRBV5-6; J gene: TRBJ2-4; CDR3 length: 12; D gene: .; CDR3 protein: CAGSLGANIQYF
V gene: TRBV5-1; J gene: TRBJ2-3; CDR3 length: 14; D gene: .; CDR3 protein: CASSLGGVADTQYF
V gene: TRBV7-2; J gene: TRBJ1-2; CDR3 length: 14; D gene: TRBD1; CDR3 protein: CASSTDRGGSGYTF
V gene: TRBV7-2; J gene: TRBJ1-6; CDR3 length: 14; D gene: .; CDR3 protein: CASSPGMVNSPLHF
V gene: TRBV4-1; J gene: TRBJ1-5; CDR3 length: 15; D gene: .; CDR3 protein: CASSPSGGGNQPQHF
V gene: TRBV20-1; J gene: TRBJ2-7; CDR3 length: 11; D gene: .; CDR3 protein: CSARDWGEQYF
V gene: TRBV9; J gene: TRBJ2-5; CDR3 length: 17; D gene: .; CDR3 protein: CASSVDWWGPLSETQYF
V gene: TRBV7-3; J gene: TRBJ2-1; CDR3 length: 15; D gene: .; CDR3 protein: CASSRAGLFGNEQFF
V gene: TRBV9; J gene: TRBJ1-1; CDR3 length: 15; D gene: .; CDR3 protein: CASTPGASWNTEAFF
V gene: TRBV3-1; J gene: .; CDR3 length: 15; D gene: TRBD1; CDR3 protein: CASSQFVGQGHEQYF
V gene: TRBV7-2; J gene: TRBJ2-6; CDR3 length: 14; D gene: .; CDR3 protein: CASTSHRGANVLTF
V gene: TRBV20-1; J gene: TRBJ2-1; CDR3 length: 15; D gene: TRBD2; CDR3 protein: CSASTRRGVYNEQFF
V gene: TRBV5-5; J gene: TRBJ1-1; CDR3 length: 13; D gene: .; CDR3 protein: CASSRGINAEAFF
V gene: TRBV4-3; J gene: TRBJ2-1; CDR3 length: 14; D gene: .; CDR3 protein: CASSPHTGTLEQFF
V gene: TRBV5-6; J gene: TRBJ2-2; CDR3 length: 18; D gene: TRBD2; CDR3 protein: CASSPLRRGGPITGELFF
V gene: TRBV18; J gene: TRBJ2-1; CDR3 length: 14; D gene: TRBD1; CDR3 protein: CASSPETGLPEQFF
V gene: TRBV10-2; J gene: TRBJ1-5; CDR3 length: 17; D gene: .; CDR3 protein: CASSESWGGYSNQPQHF
V gene: TRBV25-1; J gene: TRBJ2-3; CDR3 length: 14; D gene: TRBD1; CDR3 protein: CASSRGRVTDTQYF
V gene: TRBV11-3; J gene: TRBJ2-3; CDR3 length: 14; D gene: .; CDR3 protein: CASSLDGRGDTQYF
V gene: TRBV5-1; J gene: TRBJ1-6; CDR3 length: 16; D gene: .; CDR3 protein: CASSLVRIAADSPLHF
V gene: TRBV20-1; J gene: TRBJ2-5; CDR3 length: 14; D gene: .; CDR3 protein: CSARLLTSLETQYF
V gene: TRBV6-2/TRBV6-3; J gene: TRBJ2-5; CDR3 length: 14; D gene: .; CDR3 protein: CASSLPRTEETQYF
V gene: TRBV12-3/TRBV12-4; J gene: TRBJ2-3; CDR3 length: 15; D gene: TRBD2; CDR3 protein: CASNVAGLSTDTQYF
V gene: TRBV10-3; J gene: TRBJ2-3; CDR3 length: 14; D gene: .; CDR3 protein: CAIGEGIGTDTQYF
V gene: TRBV28; J gene: TRBJ2-4; CDR3 length: 16; D gene: TRBD1; CDR3 protein: CASSLHGTGIKNIQYF
V gene: TRBV5-1; J gene: TRBJ2-2; CDR3 length: 15; D gene: TRBD2; CDR3 protein: CASSLTSGYTGELFF
V gene: TRBV4-1; J gene: TRBJ2-1; CDR3 length: 17; D gene: .; CDR3 protein: CASSQDTRQGFNNEQLF
V gene: TRBV7-8; J gene: TRBJ1-5; CDR3 length: 16; D gene: .; CDR3 protein: CASSLTRVRGDQPQHF
V gene: TRBV20-1; J gene: .; CDR3 length: 14; D gene: .; CDR3 protein: CSARQTLGIDEQYF
V gene: TRBV7-2; J gene: TRBJ2-1; CDR3 length: 17; D gene: TRBD2; CDR3 protein: CASSLIGRGGSYNEQFF
V gene: TRBV4-1; J gene: TRBJ1-2; CDR3 length: 15; D gene: .; CDR3 protein: CASSQDWQRFYGYTF
V gene: TRBV12-3/TRBV12-4; J gene: TRBJ2-2; CDR3 length: 14; D gene: .; CDR3 protein: CASSLLGGTGELFF
V gene: TRBV28; J gene: TRBJ1-2; CDR3 length: 14; D gene: .; CDR3 protein: CASQTPGARGDYTF
V gene: TRBV20-1; J gene: TRBJ2-1; CDR3 length: 16; D gene: TRBD2; CDR3 protein: CSATPRLAGGYNEQFF
V gene: TRBV14; J gene: TRBJ1-1; CDR3 length: 14; D gene: .; CDR3 protein: CASTLGGRKTEAFF
V gene: TRBV7-9; J gene: TRBJ2-1; CDR3 length: 15; D gene: TRBD2; CDR3 protein: CASSLVAGGPGEQFF
V gene: TRBV20-1; J gene: TRBJ2-5; CDR3 length: 15; D gene: TRBD2; CDR3 protein: CSAPGAAGAGETQYF
V gene: TRBV29-1; J gene: TRBJ1-1; CDR3 length: 15; D gene: .; CDR3 protein: CSSLGGPLLNTEAFF
V gene: TRBV29-1; J gene: TRBJ1-5; CDR3 length: 12; D gene: .; CDR3 protein: CSVGEFAQPQHF
V gene: TRBV19; J gene: TRBJ1-5; CDR3 length: 13; D gene: .; CDR3 protein: CASTADSNQPQHF
V gene: TRBV7-3; J gene: TRBJ1-1; CDR3 length: 14; D gene: .; CDR3 protein: CASSLLGSNTEAFF
V gene: TRBV29-1; J gene: TRBJ2-5; CDR3 length: 13; D gene: TRBD1; CDR3 protein: CSVARQGEETQYF
V gene: TRBV5-1; J gene: .; CDR3 length: 14; D gene: .; CDR3 protein: CASSLETKRAEQYF